The 2 T cell receptor beta chains below were found in one sample sequenced in a study of tumor and adjacent non-tumor tissue in lung cancer. This sample's RNA came from whole unsorted tissue. TCRbeta libraries were built with three rounds of nested PCR, modified from ARM-PCR. TCRdb independently ran MiXCR on the multiplex PCR reads; one entry per CDR3 protein. The sample holds over 85,000 distinct CDR3 sequences, over 75% seen once. Source material: lung tumor tissue. These TCRs come from a man between 65 and 85 years old with non-small cell lung cancer.

On this clonotype: The junction differs from germline at one of its ends, possibly a read error. This CDR3 is CTSSQEARGGEGSIQYF. The CDR3 nucleotides read TGCACCAGCAGCCAAGAGGCACGCGGGGGTGAAGGAAGCATTCAGTACTTC. The chain recombines TRBV4-1 with TRBJ2-4; 7 nucleotides line up with TRBD2. The germline gives CDR1 MGHRA, CDR2 YSYEKL. The CDR3 sequence is 17 residues long.

With respect to this clonotype: A read error may account for a junction end that differs from germline. This rearrangement joins TRBV11-2 to TRBJ2-6; 11 nucleotides align to TRBD1. Germline V gives CDR1 SGHAT, CDR2 FQNNGV. CDR3 length: 18 residues. The CDR3 is CASSPGTGGSREANVLTF. Here the CDR3 DNA reads TGTGCTAGCAGCCCCGGGACAGGGGGTTCTCGTGAGGCCAACGTCCTGACTTTC. The whole variable domain, remainder taken from reference TRBV11-2 and TRBJ2-6, is EAGVAQSPRYKIIEKRQSVAFWCNPISGHATLYWYQQILGQGPKLLIQFQNNGVVDDSQLPKDRFSAERLKGVDSTLKIQPAKLEDSAVYLCASSPGTGGSREANVLTFGAGSRLTVL.